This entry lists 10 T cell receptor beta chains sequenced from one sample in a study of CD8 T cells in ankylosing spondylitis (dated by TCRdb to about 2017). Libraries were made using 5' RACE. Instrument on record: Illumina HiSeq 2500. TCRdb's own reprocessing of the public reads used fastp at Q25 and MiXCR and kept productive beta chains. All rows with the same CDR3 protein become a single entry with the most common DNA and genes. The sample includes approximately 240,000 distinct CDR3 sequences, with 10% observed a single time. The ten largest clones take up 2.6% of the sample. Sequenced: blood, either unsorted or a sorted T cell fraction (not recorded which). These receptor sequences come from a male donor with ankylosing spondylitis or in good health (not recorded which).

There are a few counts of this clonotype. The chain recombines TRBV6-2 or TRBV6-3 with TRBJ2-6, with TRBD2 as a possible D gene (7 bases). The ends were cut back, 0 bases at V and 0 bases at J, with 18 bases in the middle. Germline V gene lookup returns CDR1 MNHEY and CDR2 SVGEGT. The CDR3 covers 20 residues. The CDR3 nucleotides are TGTGCCAGCAGTTACTCGAAGGGGGGGGGTAAGAGCTCTGGGGCCAACGTCCTGACTTTC. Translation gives CASSYSKGGGKSSGANVLTF.

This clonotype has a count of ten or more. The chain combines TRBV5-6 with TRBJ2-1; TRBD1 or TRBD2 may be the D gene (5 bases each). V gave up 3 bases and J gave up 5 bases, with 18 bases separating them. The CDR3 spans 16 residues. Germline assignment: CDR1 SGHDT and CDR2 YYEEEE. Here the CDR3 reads CASSSIRDGRHNEQFF. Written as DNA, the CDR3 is TGTGCCAGCAGCTCCATCCGGGACGGTCGACACAATGAGCAGTTCTTC.

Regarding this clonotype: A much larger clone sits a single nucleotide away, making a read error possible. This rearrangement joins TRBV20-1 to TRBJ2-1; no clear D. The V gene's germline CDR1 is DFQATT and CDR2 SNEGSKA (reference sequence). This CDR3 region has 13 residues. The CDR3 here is CSAVETLNNEQLF. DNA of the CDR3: TGCAGTGCGGTGGAGACCCTAAACAATGAGCAGCTCTTC.

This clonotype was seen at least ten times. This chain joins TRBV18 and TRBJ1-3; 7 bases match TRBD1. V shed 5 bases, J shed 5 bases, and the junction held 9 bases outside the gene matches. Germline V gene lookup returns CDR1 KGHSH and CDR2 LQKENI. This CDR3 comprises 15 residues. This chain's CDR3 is CASSGQDRTRNTIYF. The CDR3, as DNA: TGTGCCAGCTCAGGACAGGACAGAACAAGAAACACCATATATTTT.

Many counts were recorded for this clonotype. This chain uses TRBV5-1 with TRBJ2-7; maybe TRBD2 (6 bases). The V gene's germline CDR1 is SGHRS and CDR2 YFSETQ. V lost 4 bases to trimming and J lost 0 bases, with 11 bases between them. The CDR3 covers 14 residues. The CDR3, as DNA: TGCGCCAGCAGCGATCCTAGCGCCTCCTACGAGCAGTACTTC. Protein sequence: CASSDPSASYEQYF.

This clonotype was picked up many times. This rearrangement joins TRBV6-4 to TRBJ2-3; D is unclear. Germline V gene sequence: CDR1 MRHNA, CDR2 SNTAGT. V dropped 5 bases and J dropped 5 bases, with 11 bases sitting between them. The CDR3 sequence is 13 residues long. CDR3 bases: TGTGCCAGCAGTATGAATCCCGTAGATACGCAGTATTTT. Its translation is CASSMNPVDTQYF.

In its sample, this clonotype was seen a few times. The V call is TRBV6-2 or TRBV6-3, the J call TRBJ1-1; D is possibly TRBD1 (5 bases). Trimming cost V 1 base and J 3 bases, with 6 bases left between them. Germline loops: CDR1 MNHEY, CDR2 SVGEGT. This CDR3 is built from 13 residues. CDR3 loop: CASSYLTDTEAFF. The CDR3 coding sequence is TGTGCCAGCAGTTACTTGACAGACACTGAAGCTTTCTTT.

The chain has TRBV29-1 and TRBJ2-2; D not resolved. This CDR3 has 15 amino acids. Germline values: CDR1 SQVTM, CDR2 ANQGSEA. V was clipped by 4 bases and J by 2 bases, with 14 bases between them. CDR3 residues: CSVGWRLANTGELFF. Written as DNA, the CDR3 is TGCAGCGTTGGCTGGCGATTAGCAAACACCGGGGAGCTGTTTTTT.

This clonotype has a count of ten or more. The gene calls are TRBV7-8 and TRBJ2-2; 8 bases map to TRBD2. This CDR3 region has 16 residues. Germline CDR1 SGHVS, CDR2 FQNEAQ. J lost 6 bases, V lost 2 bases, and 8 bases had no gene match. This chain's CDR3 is CASSLFQRGRPGELFF. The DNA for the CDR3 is TGTGCCAGCAGCTTATTCCAGCGGGGGCGCCCCGGGGAGCTGTTTTTT. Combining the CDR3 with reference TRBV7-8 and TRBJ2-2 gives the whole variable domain GAGVSQSPRYKVAKRGQDVALRCDPISGHVSLFWYQQALGQGPEFLTYFQNEAQLDKSGLPSDRFFAERPEGSVSTLKIQRTQQEDSAVYLCASSLFQRGRPGELFFGEGSRLTVL.

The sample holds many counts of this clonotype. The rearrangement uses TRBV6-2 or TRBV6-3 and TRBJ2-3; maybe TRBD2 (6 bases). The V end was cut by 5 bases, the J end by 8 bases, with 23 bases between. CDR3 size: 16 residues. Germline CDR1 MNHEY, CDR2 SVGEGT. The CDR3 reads CASSPSGARRVGTQYF. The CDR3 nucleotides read TGTGCCAGCAGTCCCTCCGGAGCTAGGAGGGTCGGTACGCAGTATTTT.